This T cell receptor (beta chain) was recovered during a study of T cell repertoires in cytomegalovirus infection (dated by TCRdb to about 2019). Turning to the overall study: Because public TCR beta signatures pointed to carriage of CMV infection together with the matching HLA type, the HLA type of each donor mattered for the analysis. What the work shows at the level of the full study, not this receptor alone: The ex vivo response was dominated by HLA-C-restricted CMV-specific TCR beta clonotypes, and the single most frequent clonotype in two of eight donors was supplied by these HLA-C-restricted clonotypes. In both this cohort and an independent roughly 360-donor cohort, the cumulative frequency of public TCR beta family members distinguished carriers of CMV infection plus the relevant HLA type.

Sequencing was performed on an Illumina HiSeq 1500. TCRdb reran the public reads through fastp at Q25 and MiXCR, keeping productive beta chains. Each CDR3 protein appears once, grouped with its most common genes and DNA. The sample table shows some 450,000 distinct CDR3 sequences, and approximately 33% are seen once. Of the sample, 12% to 15% falls within the top ten clones. Details on this clonotype: This receptor's antigen is unknown. No clone much larger than this one lies a single base away; base qualities are absent.

Counted from cysteine to phenylalanine, this CDR3 has 13 amino acids. Only CDR3 DNA remains: 39 bases, in frame from the first base. The V and J ends are trimmed by 1 base and 7 bases, leaving 10 bases between them. CDR1 and CDR2 were assigned from the germline V gene as MGHRA and YSYEKL. Sequencing was done on a sample of PBMCs. In this chain, TRBV4-1 is recombined with TRBJ1-2, and perhaps TRBD1 as D gene, on 5 matching bases. The receptor's source is a human donor in good health (CMV status not recorded). Some clones in this sample may be carry-over from other donors' samples. This receptor has the CDR3 CASSQGGRSGYTF. The nucleotides are TGCGCCAGCAGCCAAGGGGGACGAAGTGGCTACACCTTC.